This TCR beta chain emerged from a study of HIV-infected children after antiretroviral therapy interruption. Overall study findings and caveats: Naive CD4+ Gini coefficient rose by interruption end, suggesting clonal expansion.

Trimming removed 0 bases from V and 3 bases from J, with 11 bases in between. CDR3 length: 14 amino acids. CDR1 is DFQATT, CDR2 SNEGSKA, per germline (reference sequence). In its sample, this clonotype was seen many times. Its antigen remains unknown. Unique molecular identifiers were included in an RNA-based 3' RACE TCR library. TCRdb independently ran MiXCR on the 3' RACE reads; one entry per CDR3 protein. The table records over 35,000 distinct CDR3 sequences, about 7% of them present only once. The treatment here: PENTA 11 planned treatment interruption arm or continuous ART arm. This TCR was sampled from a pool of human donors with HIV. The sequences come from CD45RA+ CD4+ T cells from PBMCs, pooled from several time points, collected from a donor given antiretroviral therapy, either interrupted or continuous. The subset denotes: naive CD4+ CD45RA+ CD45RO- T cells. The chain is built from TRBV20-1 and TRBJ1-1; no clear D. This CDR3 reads CSARDGGPDTEAFF. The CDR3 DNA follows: TGCAGTGCTAGAGACGGCGGCCCGGACACTGAAGCTTTCTTT.